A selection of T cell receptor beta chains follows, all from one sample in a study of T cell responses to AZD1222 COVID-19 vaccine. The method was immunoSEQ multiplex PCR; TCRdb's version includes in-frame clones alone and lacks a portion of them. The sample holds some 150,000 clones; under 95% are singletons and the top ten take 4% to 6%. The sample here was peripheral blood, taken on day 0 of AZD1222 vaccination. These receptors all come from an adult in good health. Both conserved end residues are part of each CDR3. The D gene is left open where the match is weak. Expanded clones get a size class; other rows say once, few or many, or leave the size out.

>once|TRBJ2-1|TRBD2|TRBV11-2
CASSLDLTSGSGIHNEQFF
TGTGCCAGCAGCTTAGATCTAACTAGCGGGAGTGGAATCCACAATGAGCAGTTCTTC
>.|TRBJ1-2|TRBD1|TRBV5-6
CASSWDRVDGYTF
TGTGCCAGCAGCTGGGACAGGGTGGATGGCTACACCTTC
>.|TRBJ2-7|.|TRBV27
CASSLHLANEQYF
TGTGCCAGCAGTTTACATCTAGCGAACGAGCAGTACTTC
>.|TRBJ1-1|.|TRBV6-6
CASSFRVSGAEAFF
TGTGCCAGCAGTTTTAGGGTGTCGGGCGCTGAAGCTTTCTTT
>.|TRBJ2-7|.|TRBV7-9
CASSILTGLSYEQYF
TGTGCCAGCAGCATCCTGACGGGGCTCAGCTACGAGCAGTACTTC
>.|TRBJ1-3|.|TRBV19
CASSIRQAGNTIYF
TGTGCCAGTAGTATCCGGCAGGCTGGAAACACCATATATTTT
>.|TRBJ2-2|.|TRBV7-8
CASTLNPGQNTGELFF
TGTGCCAGCACCCTCAACCCGGGACAGAACACCGGGGAGCTGTTTTTT
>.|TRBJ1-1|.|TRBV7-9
CAIPKATGTEAFF
TGTGCCATTCCCAAGGCGACGGGGACTGAAGCTTTCTTT
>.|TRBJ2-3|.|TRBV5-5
CASSATDTQYF
TGTGCCAGCAGCGCAACAGATACGCAGTATTTT
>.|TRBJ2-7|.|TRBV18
CASSPPNPNYEQYF
TGTGCCAGCTCACCACCGAACCCAAACTACGAGCAGTACTTC
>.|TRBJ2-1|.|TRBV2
CASSVTGGYNEQFF
TGTGCCAGCAGTGTAACCGGGGGCTACAATGAGCAGTTCTTC
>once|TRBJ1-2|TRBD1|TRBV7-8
CASSPHGTGANYGYTF
TGTGCCAGCAGCCCCCACGGGACAGGGGCCAACTATGGCTACACCTTC
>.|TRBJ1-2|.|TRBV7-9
CASSLESGGFGYTF
TGTGCCAGCAGCTTAGAGTCCGGGGGATTCGGCTACACCTTC
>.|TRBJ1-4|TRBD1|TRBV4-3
CASSQVDRDNEKLFF
TGCGCCAGCAGCCAGGTTGACAGGGATAATGAAAAACTGTTTTTT
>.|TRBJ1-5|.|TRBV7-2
CASSLGDGINQPQHF
TGTGCCAGCAGCTTAGGGGACGGGATCAATCAGCCCCAGCATTTT
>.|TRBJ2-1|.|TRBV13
CASSPRGNNEQFF
TGTGCCAGCAGCCCTCGGGGAAACAATGAGCAGTTCTTC
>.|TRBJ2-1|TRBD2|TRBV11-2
CASSPWDSGRAREQFF
TGTGCCAGCAGCCCATGGGATAGCGGGAGGGCCAGAGAGCAGTTCTTC
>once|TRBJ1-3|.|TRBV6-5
CASTRQGRNAGRSDF
TGTGCCAGCACTAGACAAGGCCGGAATGCGGGGAGGTCCGATTTT
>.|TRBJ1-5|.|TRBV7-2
CASSLRSGASGDPQHF
TGTGCCAGCAGCTTAAGGTCGGGGGCCTCGGGTGATCCCCAGCATTTT
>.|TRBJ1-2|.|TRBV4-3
CASSQGIEDYGYTF
TGCGCCAGCAGCCAGGGGATAGAAGACTATGGCTACACCTTC
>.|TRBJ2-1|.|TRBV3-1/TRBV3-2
CASSQDFARREQFF
TGTGCCAGCAGCCAAGATTTCGCTCGACGGGAGCAGTTCTTC
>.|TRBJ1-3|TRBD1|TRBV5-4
CASSRGQGAGGNTIYF
TGTGCCAGCAGCAGAGGACAGGGGGCAGGTGGAAACACCATATATTTT
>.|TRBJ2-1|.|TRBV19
CASAQSSYNEQFF
TGTGCCAGTGCTCAGAGCTCCTACAATGAGCAGTTCTTC
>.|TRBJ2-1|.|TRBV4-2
CASSQGPRNEQFF
TGTGCCAGCAGCCAAGGACCGAGGAATGAGCAGTTCTTC
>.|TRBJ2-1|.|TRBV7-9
CASSPPPLANTYNEQFF
TGTGCCAGCAGCCCGCCCCCCCTAGCGAATACCTACAATGAGCAGTTCTTC
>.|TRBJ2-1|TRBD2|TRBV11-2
CASSLVRLAGGPNEQFF
TGTGCCAGCAGCTTAGTCCGACTAGCGGGGGGCCCGAATGAGCAGTTCTTC
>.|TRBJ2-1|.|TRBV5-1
CASSPAGTTGNEQFF
TGCGCCAGCAGCCCTGCGGGAACTACTGGGAATGAGCAGTTCTTC
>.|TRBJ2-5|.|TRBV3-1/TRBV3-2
CASSQGPETGETQYF
TGTGCCAGCAGCCAAGGTCCCGAGACCGGGGAGACCCAGTACTTC
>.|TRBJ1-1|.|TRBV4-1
CASSQERVTEAFF
TGCGCCAGCAGCCAAGAGAGGGTTACTGAAGCTTTCTTT
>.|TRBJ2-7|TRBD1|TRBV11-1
CASGDWGQGFSYEQYF
TGTGCCAGCGGGGATTGGGGACAGGGGTTCTCCTACGAGCAGTACTTC
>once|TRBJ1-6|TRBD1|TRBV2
CASIDRVVSPLHF
TGTGCCAGCATCGACAGGGTGGTTTCACCCCTCCACTTT
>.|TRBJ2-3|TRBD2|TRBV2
CASAQLAGGTDTQYF
TGTGCCAGCGCCCAACTAGCGGGGGGTACAGATACGCAGTATTTT
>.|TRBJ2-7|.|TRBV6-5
CASIGGHWTEQYF
TGTGCCAGCATCGGGGGGCATTGGACCGAGCAGTACTTC
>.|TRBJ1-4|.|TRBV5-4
CASSLKMGAYNEKLFF
TGTGCCAGCAGCCTTAAAATGGGGGCCTATAATGAAAAACTGTTTTTT
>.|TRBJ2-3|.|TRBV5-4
CASREVVGPYTDTQYF
TGTGCCAGCAGGGAGGTGGTCGGCCCATACACAGATACGCAGTATTTT
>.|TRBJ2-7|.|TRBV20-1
CSAGPREQYF
TGCAGTGCAGGGCCGCGGGAGCAGTACTTC
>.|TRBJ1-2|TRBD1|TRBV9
CASSPLRDRGRYGYTF
TGTGCCAGCAGCCCCCTCAGGGACAGGGGAAGGTATGGCTACACCTTC
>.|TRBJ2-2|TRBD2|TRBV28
CASSLSGTTGELFF
TGTGCCAGCAGCCTCAGCGGGACCACCGGGGAGCTGTTTTTT
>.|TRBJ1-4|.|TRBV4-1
CASSPPGRSGEKLFF
TGCGCCAGCAGCCCCCCTGGGAGGTCGGGTGAAAAACTGTTTTTT
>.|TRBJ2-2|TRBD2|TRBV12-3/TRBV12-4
CASSGGGPGELFF
TGTGCCAGCAGCGGGGGGGGTCCCGGGGAGCTGTTTTTT